Shown below are 26 T cell receptor beta chains from a single sample sequenced in a study of regulatory T cells in long-lasting Graves disease (dated by TCRdb to about 2021). This specimen's time point label, per the study, means: newly diagnosed GD, antithyroid drugs for less than 3 months. For both TCR sequencing and RNA sequencing, RNA was extracted from PBMCs in TRIzol. Library generation was performed with multiplex PCR. The sample was run on an Illumina HiSeq 4000. TCR beta libraries were built with iRepertoire HTBI primers and Arm-PCR amplification of CDR3 regions. The public reads were run again by TCRdb, first through fastp at Q25 and then through MiXCR, and only productive beta chains were kept. When rows share a CDR3 protein, they turn into one entry using the most common DNA and genes. Here the sample has a few hundred thousand distinct CDR3 sequences; approximately 15% occur a single time. The ten largest clones capture around 27% of the sample.

These data were likewise used in another study, on T cells in Graves' hyperthyroidism and ophthalmopathy.

Sequencing was performed on peripheral blood mononuclear cells (PBMCs), taken at new diagnosis, from a patient treated with antithyroid drugs. The receptors come from a man aged 35 to 55 with Graves disease. Donor details come from another sample of the same person, matched by shared clones.

This clonotype was seen repeatedly, ten times or more. The J gene is TRBJ1-2, the V gene TRBV28, with TRBD1 matching over 7 bases. The trim removed 3 bases at V and 6 bases at J, leaving 10 bases unmatched. The germline gives CDR1 MDHEN, CDR2 SYDVKM. This CDR3 has 15 amino acids. CDR3 DNA sequence: TGTGCCAGCAGTTTGGGGGGAACAGGGACAGATGGCTACACCTTC. It specifies CASSLGGTGTDGYTF.

This clonotype was seen a single time. It is likely a read error: a sequence one base away is far more abundant. Without the conserved terminal phenylalanine or tryptophan, this CDR3 likely stems from a read error. The chain is built from TRBV2 and TRBJ1-5; D is undetermined. CDR3 size: 14 residues. The V gene's germline CDR1 is SNHLY and CDR2 FYNNEI. Trimming stripped 6 bases from V and 0 bases from J, with 9 bases between. CDR3 sequence: CASSYSPSNQPQHL. The CDR3 DNA reads TGTGCCAGCAGCTATAGCCCTAGCAATCAGCCCCAGCATCTT.

This clonotype came up many times. V gene TRBV7-6 combines with J gene TRBJ1-1; weak D call: TRBD1 (6 bases). CDR1 SGHVS and CDR2 FNYEAQ come from the germline V gene. The V and J ends lost 6 bases and 4 bases respectively, with 15 bases between them. The CDR3 spans 14 residues. The chain's CDR3 is CASSSSTGTTEAFF. DNA for the CDR3: TGTGCCAGCAGTTCATCTACAGGGACCACTGAAGCTTTCTTT.

This clonotype showed up just a few times. V usage is TRBV6-5 and J usage is TRBJ2-2; 12 bases line up with TRBD1. Trimming took 1 base from V and 1 from J; bases not matched to a gene: 13. The CDR3 is 21 amino acids. Germline-derived CDR1 and CDR2 are MNHEY and SVGAGI. The CDR3 loop reads CASSYWLPGQGAPRNTGELFF. The DNA for the CDR3 is TGTGCCAGCAGTTACTGGCTACCGGGACAGGGGGCTCCGAGGAACACCGGGGAGCTGTTTTTT.

This clonotype was recorded a few times. V and J are TRBV19 and TRBJ1-1, with D unclear. CDR3 length: 15 residues. V was cut by 5 bases and J by 6 bases, with 19 bases left in between. CDR1 and CDR2 (germline): LNHDA, SQIVND (reference sequence). This CDR3 reads CASSVRVSNNAEAFF. The DNA for the CDR3 is TGTGCCAGTAGTGTCCGGGTTTCAAACAACGCTGAAGCTTTCTTT. Supplemented by reference TRBV19 and TRBJ1-1, the full variable domain reads DGGITQSPKYLFRKEGQNVTLSCEQNLNHDAMYWYRQDPGQGLRLIYYSQIVNDFQKGDIAEGYSVSREKKESFPLTVTSAQKNPTAFYLCASSVRVSNNAEAFFGQGTRLTVV.

This clonotype was detected ten times or more. V and J are TRBV7-2 and TRBJ2-3; D possibly corresponds to TRBD2 (5 bases). Germline V gene sequence: CDR1 SGHTA, CDR2 FQGNSA. This CDR3 comprises 15 residues. Trimming shortened V by 6 bases and J by 2 bases, and 15 bases separated the two germline ends. CDR3 region: CASRPAGLTTDTQYF. The CDR3 DNA follows: TGTGCCAGCAGACCAGCCGGACTTACCACAGATACGCAGTATTTT.

This clonotype was picked up many times. This rearrangement joins TRBV10-2 to TRBJ2-7; 8 bases are shared with TRBD1. Germline V lookup: CDR1 WSHSY, CDR2 SAAADI. The trim removed 3 bases at V and 5 bases at J, leaving 9 bases unmatched. CDR3 length equals 15 residues. CDR3 in amino acids: CASSDTGQGANEQYF. DNA for the CDR3: TGCGCCAGCAGTGATACGGGGCAGGGGGCCAACGAGCAGTACTTC.

At least ten counts were recorded for this clonotype. The rearrangement links TRBV27 to TRBJ2-7; the match to TRBD1 covers 7 bases. This CDR3 has 12 amino acids. The J segment lost 2 bases and the V segment lost 9 bases, leaving 4 bases of the junction unmatched. Germline loops: CDR1 MNHEY, CDR2 SMNVEV (reference sequence). CDR3 DNA sequence: TGTGCCAGATACAGGGGAACCTACGAGCAGTACTTC. Its protein is CARYRGTYEQYF.

This clonotype was detected many times. The CDR3 region is CSAGLAGVQETQYF. CDR3 in DNA: TGCAGTGCAGGACTAGCGGGGGTTCAAGAGACCCAGTACTTC. The V and J genes are TRBV20-1 and TRBJ2-5, with TRBD2 identical over 13 bases. V lost 6 bases, J lost 2 bases, and 3 bases stayed unmatched. The CDR3 length is 14 residues. Germline CDR1 and CDR2: DFQATT and SNEGSKA (reference sequence).

This sequence joins TRBV2 and TRBJ1-5; TRBD1 agrees at 9 bases. The V and J ends lost 7 bases and 2 bases, in that order; junction bases with no gene match: 6. The CDR3 length is 15 residues. Germline V CDR1 and CDR2: SNHLY, FYNNEI. The CDR3: CASNKDRGGNQPQHF. The CDR3 coding sequence is TGTGCCAGCAATAAGGACAGGGGAGGCAATCAGCCCCAGCATTTT.

This clonotype has just a few counts. This sequence joins TRBV4-1 and TRBJ2-1; D perhaps matches TRBD2 (5 bases). The J call may be wrong; the DNA end is better matched by TRBJ2-5. Per the germline V gene, CDR1 is MGHRA and CDR2 is YSYEKL. This CDR3 region has 17 residues. The CDR3 spells CASSQERVVVTQETQYF. In DNA form, the CDR3 reads TGCGCCAGCAGCCAAGAGAGGGTCGTGGTGACACAAGAGACCCAGTACTTC.

With regard to this clonotype: This sequence may be a read error, since a much larger clone differs from it by one base. This rearrangement joins TRBV6-2 or TRBV6-3 to TRBJ2-5; D possibly uses TRBD1 or TRBD2 (6 bases each). Germline V gene sequence: CDR1 MNHEY, CDR2 SVGEGT. The CDR3 extends over 13 amino acids. This chain's CDR3 is CTSSEARGGTQYF. The CDR3 bases are TGTACCAGCAGTGAAGCCAGGGGAGGAACCCAGTACTTC.

In this sample, this clonotype turned up many times. V usage is TRBV7-2 and J usage is TRBJ2-6; D is unclear. Germline assignment: CDR1 SGHTA and CDR2 FQGNSA. Trimming left V 6 bases short and J 2 bases short, with 11 bases between. The CDR3 has 15 residues. The CDR3 nucleotides are TGTGCCAGCAGTTTGGTAGGAGCTGGGGCCAACGTCCTGACTTTC. Translated: CASSLVGAGANVLTF.

V is TRBV7-9 and J is TRBJ2-4, with D hard to call. With 3 bases removed from V and 7 bases from J, the gap between germline ends came to 16 bases. The CDR3 contains 15 residues. CDR1 is SEHNR and CDR2 is FQNEAQ in the germline V gene (reference sequence). The CDR3 coding sequence is TGTGCCAGCAGCTTGGGTAGGACGGTCATTAACATTCAGTACTTC. Its translation is CASSLGRTVINIQYF.

This clonotype was found many times. This chain connects TRBV7-2 to TRBJ2-7; D possibly matches TRBD1 or TRBD2 (5 bases each). Trimming cost V 3 bases and J 0 bases, with 12 bases left between them. In germline, CDR1 is SGHTA, CDR2 FQGNSA. This CDR3 has 15 residues. CDR3 protein: CASSFAGTASYEQYF. In nucleotides, the CDR3 is TGTGCCAGCAGCTTTGCCGGGACGGCCTCCTACGAGCAGTACTTC.

This clonotype appeared many times. The chain couples TRBV3-1 to TRBJ2-7; 10 bases match TRBD2. Germline-derived CDR1 and CDR2 are LGHDT and YNNKEL (reference sequence). V lost 4 bases, J lost 3 bases, and 6 bases stayed unmatched. The CDR3 sequence is 15 residues long. CDR3 sequence (DNA): TGTGCCAGCAGCCCCCCGGGACTAGCGAGCTACGAGCAGTACTTC. Translating gives CASSPPGLASYEQYF.

This clonotype was observed once. The CDR3 nucleotides are TGTGCCAGCAGTTGGACTAGCGGGTATTCCCCCTACAATGAGCAGTTCTTC. Protein product: CASSWTSGYSPYNEQFF. The chain carries TRBV7-2 and TRBJ2-1, with 11 bases lining up with TRBD2. The germline gives CDR1 SGHTA, CDR2 FQGNSA. This CDR3 spans 17 amino acids. J gave up 2 bases and V 6 bases, and 9 bases lay outside the gene matches.

This clonotype has more than one count but fewer than ten. This chain links TRBV29-1 with TRBJ2-5; D gene unclear. The CDR3 is made up of 12 amino acids. CDR1 is SQVTM, CDR2 ANQGSEA, per germline. V gave up 8 bases and J gave up 5 bases, with 15 bases separating them. The CDR3 nucleotides are TGCAGCTCCGGACGAAGGCATGAGACCCAGTACTTC. Protein sequence: CSSGRRHETQYF.

There are many counts of this clonotype. The gene calls are TRBV11-3 and TRBJ2-7; the D gene could be TRBD1 or TRBD2 (5 bases each). V shed 4 bases and J shed 1 base, with 14 bases lying between them. The germline V gene has CDR1 SGHNT and CDR2 YENEEA. The CDR3 covers 15 residues. CDR3: CASSSSGTESYEQYF. The CDR3 DNA sequence: TGTGCCAGCAGCTCCTCCGGGACCGAGTCCTACGAGCAGTACTTC.

To note about this clonotype: With a far larger clone one base away, a read error is the likely cause. This chain connects TRBV2 to TRBJ2-7; maybe TRBD1 (6 bases). Germline CDR1 reads SNHLY; CDR2 reads FYNNEI. Trimming left V 0 bases short and J 7 bases short, with 10 bases between. The CDR3 is 13 amino acids. The CDR3 bases are TGTGCCAGCAGTGAAGCGGTTCAGGGGGAGCAGTACTTC. Amino acids: CASSEAVQGEQYF.

In its sample, this clonotype was seen many times. The J gene is TRBJ2-7, the V gene TRBV7-9, with TRBD2 as a possible D gene (5 bases). The germline V gene has CDR1 SEHNR and CDR2 FQNEAQ (reference sequence). CDR3 length: 16 amino acids. Trimming shortened V by 4 bases and J by 0 bases, and 16 bases separated the two germline ends. CDR3 DNA: TGTGCCAGCAGCTCCCAACACCGGGGAGACTCCTACGAGCAGTACTTC. Protein product: CASSSQHRGDSYEQYF.

The sample holds many counts of this clonotype. CDR3 region: CASTTGTLNTEAFF. CDR3 nucleotides: TGTGCCAGCACTACCGGGACTTTGAACACTGAAGCTTTCTTT. This chain connects TRBV2 to TRBJ1-1, with D possibly being TRBD1 (5 bases). Trimming removed 7 bases from V and 0 bases from J, with 12 bases in between. The CDR3 is 14 amino acids. Germline values: CDR1 SNHLY, CDR2 FYNNEI. The whole variable domain, filled in from reference TRBV2 and TRBJ1-1, reads EPEVTQTPSHQVTQMGQEVILRCVPISNHLYFYWYRQILGQKVEFLVSFYNNEISEKSEIFDDQFSVERPDGSNFTLKIRSTKLEDSAMYFCASTTGTLNTEAFFGQGTRLTVV.

V gene TRBV24-1 combines with J gene TRBJ1-2; D remains ambiguous. With 2 bases removed from V and 8 bases from J, the gap between germline ends came to 11 bases. The CDR3 covers 13 residues. Germline-derived CDR1 and CDR2 are KGHDR and SFDVKD. CDR3 sequence: CATSDSGVRGYTF. Here the CDR3 DNA reads TGTGCCACCAGTGATTCCGGGGTGCGGGGCTACACCTTC.

The rearrangement joins TRBV11-3 to TRBJ1-4; 9 nucleotides align to TRBD1. J lost 5 bases, V lost 5 bases, and 6 bases had no gene match. The CDR3 has 15 residues. CDR1 is SGHNT, CDR2 YENEEA, per germline. DNA of the CDR3: TGTGCCAGCAGCATCCGGGACAGGGTAAATGAAAAACTGTTTTTT. Amino acids: CASSIRDRVNEKLFF.

This clonotype was observed a handful of times. The gene calls are TRBV3-1 and TRBJ1-6; TRBD1 might be the D (5 bases). V was shortened by 0 bases and J by 10 bases, with 16 bases between the two germline ends. CDR1 is LGHDT, CDR2 YNNKEL, per germline (reference sequence). The CDR3 has 16 amino acids. CDR3 DNA sequence: TGTGCCAGCAGCCAAGATTGGGGCGCTTCGGGGTCACCCCTCCACTTT. Its translation: CASSQDWGASGSPLHF.

This chain connects TRBV6-4 to TRBJ2-7; possible D gene TRBD1, 5 bases. Germline V CDR1 and CDR2: MRHNA, SNTAGT. The CDR3 spans 15 residues. Trimming cost V 3 bases and J 5 bases, with 17 bases left between them. CDR3 bases: TGTGCCAGCAGTGAAACCCCCCAGGGATTCAACGAGCAGTACTTC. This gives the protein CASSETPQGFNEQYF.